This T cell receptor beta chain was recovered during a study of T cell repertoires in cytomegalovirus infection. Study details: Indications of both CMV infection and matching HLA type were provided by public TCR beta signatures.

This clonotype was counted at least ten times. Its antigen is still unknown. The V gene end was trimmed by 4 bases and the J gene end by 2 bases; junction bases not matched to a gene: 10. The germline V gene encodes CDR1 SGHDT and CDR2 YYEEEE. This CDR3 comprises 19 residues. TCRdb reprocessed the reads via MiXCR and lists one record per CDR3 protein. Among under 250,000 distinct CDR3 sequences listed, 6.5% were seen once. Study-wide results and limits: Ex vivo, HLA-C-restricted CMV-specific TCR beta clonotypes prevailed over the rest of the response. Cumulated frequencies of public TCR beta families served to identify carriers of CMV plus the relevant HLA.

This chain uses TRBV5-6 with TRBJ2-1; TRBD2 aligns across 15 bases. The sequence came from a human donor in good health (CMV status not recorded). Some clones in this sample may be carry-over from other donors' samples. The sequenced material came from PBMCs. CDR3 loop: CASSGEGLAGGGPYNEQFF. CDR3 in DNA: TGTGCCAGCAGCGGGGAAGGACTAGCGGGGGGGGGACCCTACAATGAGCAGTTCTTC.